These 20 T cell receptor beta chains came from one sample sequenced in a study of OX40 agonist ivuxolimab in advanced cancers. This table comes from immunoSEQ multiplex PCR, and its TCRdb copy is limited to in-frame clones, with some not included. The table includes tens of thousands of clones, 65% to 90% detected once. Specimen: CD4+ or CD8+ T cells sorted from blood, collected in a trial of the OX40 agonist ivuxolimab. All receptors come from an adult with an advanced solid tumor such as melanoma, head and neck, liver or kidney cancer.

The V call is TRBV15, the J call TRBJ2-1; 9 bases match TRBD1. V was pared by 5 bases and J by 8 bases, with 7 bases of the junction left unmatched. The CDR3 is 14 residues long. The germline CDR1 and CDR2 sequences are LNHNV and YYDKDF (reference sequence). The CDR3 sequence is CATSVGQGRDEQFF. As DNA, the CDR3 is TGTGCCACCAGCGTCGGACAGGGGCGGGATGAGCAGTTCTTC.

The V and J genes are TRBV11-3 and TRBJ2-1; 7 bases line up with TRBD1. V was pared by 5 bases and J by 4 bases, with 8 bases of the junction left unmatched. Germline V gives CDR1 SGHNT, CDR2 YENEEA. There are 15 residues in the CDR3. CDR3 coding DNA: TGTGCCAGCAGCCCAGGGGGACCGGGGTACAATGAGCAGTTCTTC. It specifies CASSPGGPGYNEQFF. The full variable domain, completed using reference TRBV11-3 and TRBJ2-1, is EAGVVQSPRYKIIEKKQPVAFWCNPISGHNTLYWYLQNLGQGPELLIRYENEEAVDDSQLPKDRFSAERLKGVDSTLKIQPAELGDSAVYLCASSPGGPGYNEQFFGPGTRLTVL.

This clone was counted a single time. The chain employs TRBV19 and TRBJ2-1; perhaps TRBD2 as D (6 bases). This CDR3 region has 18 residues. Trimming pared 5 bases from V and 0 bases from J, leaving 20 bases between. The germline V gene has CDR1 LNHDA and CDR2 SQIVND (reference sequence). CDR3 region: CASSSAFLAGSSYNEQFF. The CDR3 DNA reads TGTGCCAGTAGTTCCGCCTTTTTGGCGGGAAGCTCCTACAATGAGCAGTTCTTC.

The chain couples TRBV7-6 to TRBJ2-7; TRBD2 agrees at 13 bases. V lost 5 bases and J lost 4; bases outside the gene matches: 5. The CDR3 covers 15 residues. Germline V gene data show CDR1 as SGHVS and CDR2 as FNYEAQ. The CDR3 loop is CASSIGTSGAYEQYF. CDR3 coding DNA: TGTGCCAGCAGCATCGGGACTAGCGGGGCTTACGAGCAGTACTTC.

The CDR3 spells CASSLRGAVQYF. The CDR3 DNA reads TGTGCCAGCAGCTTACGGGGGGCGGTGCAGTACTTC. The V gene is TRBV5-6, the J gene TRBJ2-7; weak D call: TRBD2 (7 bases). Germline-derived CDR1 and CDR2 are SGHDT and YYEEEE. Between the trimmed V and J ends, which lost 2 bases and 9 bases, there was a span of 12 bases. The CDR3 runs 12 residues.

J is TRBJ1-5 and V is TRBV28, with a tentative D call TRBD1 (6 bases). V dropped 5 bases and J dropped 7 bases, with 21 bases sitting between them. The CDR3 is 16 residues long. Per germline, CDR1 MDHEN and CDR2 SYDVKM. The CDR3 loop is CASSPFQPRGGQPQHF. CDR3 nucleotides: TGTGCCAGCAGTCCATTCCAGCCCAGGGGTGGACAGCCCCAGCATTTT.

This clone has a single count. The chain employs TRBV20-1 and TRBJ2-7; tentative D call: TRBD2 (6 bases). The germline V and J ends were trimmed by 5 bases and 2 bases, with 7 bases remaining between them. Germline CDR1 and CDR2: DFQATT and SNEGSKA (reference sequence). The CDR3 loop spans 11 amino acids. CDR3 bases: TGCAGTGCTCGGAGGGCCTACGAGCAGTACTTC. Residues: CSARRAYEQYF.

This rearrangement joins TRBV1 to TRBJ1-1. TRBV1 is a listed pseudogene. The CDR3 sequence is 17 residues long. CDR3 in DNA: TGCACCAGCAGCCAAGTCGGGTTACGTGGGGGGAGGTCTGAAGCTTTCTTT. This sequence encodes CTSSQVGLRGGRSEAFF.

The chain is built from TRBV6-5 and TRBJ1-1, with D uncertain. The ends were cut back, 6 bases at V and 1 base at J, with 12 bases in the middle. CDR1 is MNHEY and CDR2 is SVGAGI in the germline V gene. CDR3 size: 14 residues. This CDR3 reads CASSSGLRNTEAFF. DNA for the CDR3: TGTGCCAGCAGCTCCGGCCTTCGGAACACTGAAGCTTTCTTT.

The V and J genes are TRBV7-2 and TRBJ2-4; perhaps TRBD1 as D (6 bases). The CDR3 is 13 amino acids. V shed 4 bases and J shed 4 bases, with 8 bases lying between them. Germline CDR1 and CDR2: SGHTA and FQGNSA. CDR3 sequence reads: CASSSGQKNIQYF. The CDR3 bases are TGTGCCAGCAGCTCCGGACAGAAAAACATTCAGTACTTC.

The gene calls are TRBV9 and TRBJ1-1; the D is unclear. Germline CDR1 is SGDLS and CDR2 is YYNGEE. The CDR3 consists of 13 residues. Trimming took off 2 bases at V and 3 bases at J, with 8 bases between the two ends. The CDR3 coding sequence is TGTGCCAGCAGCGTTTCAACTTACACTGAAGCTTTCTTT. It is translated as CASSVSTYTEAFF.

This clone was counted a single time. The rearrangement joins TRBV19 to TRBJ1-1, with TRBD1 matching 7 bases. With 4 bases clipped from V and 5 bases from J, the junction kept 4 bases outside the gene matches. This CDR3 spans 13 amino acids. CDR1 LNHDA and CDR2 SQIVND come from the germline V gene (reference sequence). CDR3 amino acids: CASSTPTGTEAFF. CDR3 sequence (DNA): TGTGCCAGTAGTACCCCGACAGGGACTGAAGCTTTCTTT.

This clone was observed a handful of times. The chain carries TRBV2 and TRBJ1-4, with D tentatively TRBD1 (6 bases). CDR3 length: 13 amino acids. V was shortened by 3 bases and J by 7 bases, with 9 bases between the two germline ends. Looked up from germline, CDR1 is SNHLY and CDR2 is FYNNEI. The CDR3 reads CASSDQGFEKLFF. Here the CDR3 DNA reads TGTGCCAGCAGTGATCAGGGGTTTGAAAAACTGTTTTTT.

This sequence joins TRBV5-4 and TRBJ2-1; 8 bases fit TRBD2. Germline values: CDR1 SGHNT, CDR2 YYREEE (reference sequence). J lost 9 bases, V lost 4 bases, and 15 bases had no gene match. CDR3 length: 16 amino acids. The CDR3 DNA reads TGTGCCAGCAGCCCACCCCTGGGAGCGGGAGTTGGTGAGCAGTTCTTC. Amino acid sequence: CASSPPLGAGVGEQFF.

The chain combines TRBV6-1 with TRBJ2-5; 12 nucleotides line up with TRBD2. Germline lookup yields CDR1 MNHNS and CDR2 SASEGT. After removal of 6 bases from V and 1 base from J, the junction contained 3 bases not matched to a gene. This CDR3 comprises 15 residues. The CDR3 DNA reads TGTGCCAGCAGGACTAGCGGGAGTTTCCAAGAGACCCAGTACTTC. It codes for CASRTSGSFQETQYF.

This rearrangement joins TRBV28 to TRBJ1-1; TRBD1 matches at 7 bases. The trim removed 5 bases at V and 5 bases at J, leaving 2 bases unmatched. CDR3 length: 12 residues. CDR1 is MDHEN, CDR2 SYDVKM, per germline. CDR3 in amino acids: CASSPGGTEAFF. In nucleotides, the CDR3 is TGTGCCAGCAGTCCAGGGGGTACTGAAGCTTTCTTT.

V and J are TRBV6-1 and TRBJ1-2; D may be TRBD1 (5 bases). The V end lost 4 bases, the J end lost 4 bases, and 16 bases lay between the germline ends. This CDR3 comprises 15 residues. In germline, CDR1 is MNHNS, CDR2 SASEGT. The CDR3 coding sequence is TGTGCCAGCAGTGCCCCGGCCAGTGGGGCCTATGGCTACACCTTC. Protein: CASSAPASGAYGYTF.

V and J are TRBV7-2 and TRBJ2-7; 12 bases align to TRBD2. V gave up 3 bases and J gave up 4 bases; unmatched junction bases: 4. Germline V lookup: CDR1 SGHTA, CDR2 FQGNSA. The CDR3 sequence is 15 residues long. The CDR3 bases are TGTGCCAGCAGCTTGACTAGCGGGAGTACGTACGAGCAGTACTTC. Its protein product is CASSLTSGSTYEQYF.

CDR3 protein: CASSPYNLGRGRLHSNQPQHF. CDR3 in DNA: TGTGCCAGCAGTCCGTACAACTTGGGCAGGGGGCGCCTTCATAGCAATCAGCCCCAGCATTTT. The chain uses TRBV28 and TRBJ1-5; 8 bases line up with TRBD1. V dropped 5 bases and J dropped 0; count of bases not matched to a gene: 21. This CDR3 has 21 residues. Per the germline V gene, CDR1 is MDHEN and CDR2 is SYDVKM.

V gene TRBV5-1 combines with J gene TRBJ2-5; D ambiguous. The CDR3 has 14 residues. Germline-derived CDR1 and CDR2 are SGHRS and YFSETQ. Trimming stripped 5 bases from V and 5 bases from J, with 16 bases between. The CDR3 reads CASSGVSPPETQYF. Written as DNA, the CDR3 is TGCGCCAGCAGTGGGGTCTCGCCGCCCGAGACCCAGTACTTC. The full variable domain, completed using reference TRBV5-1 and TRBJ2-5, is KAGVTQTPRYLIKTRGQQVTLSCSPISGHRSVSWYQQTPGQGLQFLFEYFSETQRNKGNFPGRFSGRQFSNSRSEMNVSTLELGDSALYLCASSGVSPPETQYFGPGTRLLVL.